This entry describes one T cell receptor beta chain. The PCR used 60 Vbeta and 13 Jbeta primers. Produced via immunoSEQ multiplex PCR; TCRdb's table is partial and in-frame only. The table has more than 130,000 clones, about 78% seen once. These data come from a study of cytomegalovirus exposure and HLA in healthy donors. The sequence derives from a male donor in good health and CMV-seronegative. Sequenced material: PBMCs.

The CDR3 nucleotides read TGTGCCAGCAGCCCGGGGACACTAAGGCCTGGCTACACCTTC. Encoded protein: CASSPGTLRPGYTF. V usage is TRBV6-4 and J usage is TRBJ1-2; a weak D match, TRBD1 (6 bases). The V end lost 6 bases, the J end lost 7 bases, and 18 bases lay between the germline ends. This CDR3 has 14 residues. Germline V gene lookup returns CDR1 MRHNA and CDR2 SNTAGT.